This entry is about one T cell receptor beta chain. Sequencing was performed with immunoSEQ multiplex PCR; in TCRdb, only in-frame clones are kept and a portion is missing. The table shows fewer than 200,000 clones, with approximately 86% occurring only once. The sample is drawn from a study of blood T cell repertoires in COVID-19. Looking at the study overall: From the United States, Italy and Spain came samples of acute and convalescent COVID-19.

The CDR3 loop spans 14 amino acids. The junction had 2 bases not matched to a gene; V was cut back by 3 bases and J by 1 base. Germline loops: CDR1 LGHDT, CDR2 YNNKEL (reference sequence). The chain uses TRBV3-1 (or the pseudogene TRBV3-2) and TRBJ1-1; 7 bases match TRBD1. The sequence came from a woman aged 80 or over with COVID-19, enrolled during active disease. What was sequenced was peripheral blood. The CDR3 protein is CASSQWTGNTEAFF. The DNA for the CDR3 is TGTGCCAGCAGCCAGTGGACAGGGAACACTGAAGCTTTCTTT.